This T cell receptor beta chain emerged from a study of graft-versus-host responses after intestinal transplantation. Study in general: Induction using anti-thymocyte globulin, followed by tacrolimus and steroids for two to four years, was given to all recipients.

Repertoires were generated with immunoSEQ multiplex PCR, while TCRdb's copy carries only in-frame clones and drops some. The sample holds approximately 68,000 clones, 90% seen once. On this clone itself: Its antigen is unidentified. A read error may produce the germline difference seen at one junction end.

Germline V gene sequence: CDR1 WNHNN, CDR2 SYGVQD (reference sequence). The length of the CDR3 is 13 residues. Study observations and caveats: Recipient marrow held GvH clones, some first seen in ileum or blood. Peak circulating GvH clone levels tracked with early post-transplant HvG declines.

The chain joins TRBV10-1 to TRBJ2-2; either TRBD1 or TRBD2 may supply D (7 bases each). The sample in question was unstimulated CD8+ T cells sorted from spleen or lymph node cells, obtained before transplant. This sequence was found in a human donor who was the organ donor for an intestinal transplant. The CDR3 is CASRGGNREELFF. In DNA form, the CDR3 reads TGCGCTAGCAGGGGGGGGAATCGGGAGGAGCTGTTTTTT.